This T cell receptor (beta chain) was identified during a study of shared clonotypes between healthy human individuals. Study-wide background: Researchers assigned three CD4 naive, three CD4 memory, two CD8 naive and one CD8 memory plate to each donor.

TCRdb's table, derived via immunoSEQ multiplex PCR, lists solely in-frame clones and lacks some. The sample records around 510,000 clones, around 96% being singletons. The study's findings and limits: Donor scarcity curtailed the genetic and exposure-history diversity represented herein. Larger estimated richness was generally seen in naive subsets than in memory subsets.

A note on this clone: Its target is unknown.

Germline trimming cut 0 bases from V and 5 bases from J; bases unmatched to any gene: 16. Germline V CDR1 and CDR2: SGHVS, FNYEAQ. The CDR3 runs 20 residues. The receptor was derived from a woman in her thirties in good health. The V call is TRBV7-6, the J call TRBJ2-3, with 11 bases lining up with TRBD2. The sample was naive CD4+ T cells sorted from blood. Noted subset: CD45RA+ positively selected. The DNA for the CDR3 is TGTGCCAGCAGCTTAGCTATGAGGATAGCGGGAGGGCCGTTAATAGATACGCAGTATTTT. The encoded protein is CASSLAMRIAGGPLIDTQYF. Filled out from reference TRBV7-6 and TRBJ2-3, the complete variable domain reads GAGVSQSPRYKVTKRGQDVALRCDPISGHVSLYWYRQALGQGPEFLTYFNYEAQQDKSGLPNDRFSAERPEGSISTLTIQRTEQRDSAMYRCASSLAMRIAGGPLIDTQYFGPGTRLTVL.